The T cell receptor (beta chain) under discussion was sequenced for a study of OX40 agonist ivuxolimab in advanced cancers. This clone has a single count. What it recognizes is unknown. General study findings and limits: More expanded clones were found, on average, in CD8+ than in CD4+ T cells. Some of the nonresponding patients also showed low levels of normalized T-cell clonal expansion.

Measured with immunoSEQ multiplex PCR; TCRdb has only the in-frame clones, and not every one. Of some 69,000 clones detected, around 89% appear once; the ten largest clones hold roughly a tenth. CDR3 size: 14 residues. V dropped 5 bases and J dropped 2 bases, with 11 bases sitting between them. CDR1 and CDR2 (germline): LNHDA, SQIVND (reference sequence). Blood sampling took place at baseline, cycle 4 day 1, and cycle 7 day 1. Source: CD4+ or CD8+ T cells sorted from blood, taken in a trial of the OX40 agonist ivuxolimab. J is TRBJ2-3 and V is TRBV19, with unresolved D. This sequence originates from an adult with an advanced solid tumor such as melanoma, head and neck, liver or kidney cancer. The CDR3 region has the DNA TGTGCCAGTAGTTTCCTGGGTCCCACAGATACGCAGTATTTT. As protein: CASSFLGPTDTQYF.